This TCR beta chain was recorded in a study of human T cells and chemical hapten exposure. Study in general: Among samples, TCR yields varied mainly because of small differences in pooled library volume. General observations from the study: Following DPC sensitization, TCRs present above 1 in 1000 frequency showed no change.

As for time point: healthy volunteer bleed at 6 weeks. The authors extracted total RNA from unfractionated whole blood. This CDR3 is built from 15 residues. V dropped 1 base and J dropped 2; count of bases not matched to a gene: 6. CDR1 DFQATT and CDR2 SNEGSKA come from the germline V gene (reference sequence). This clonotype was recorded at least ten times. Antigen specificity is unknown. Within the library, unique molecular identifiers were attached to each individual cDNA molecule. Original data processing: From approximately 21,000 to 630,000 TCRs were found per sample, with a median of 95,638. TCRdb re-analysed the RACE reads in MiXCR, keeping a single row per CDR3 protein. The V and J calls come from TCRdb's annotation, not from the publication. The table has about 45,000 distinct CDR3 sequences, 3.7% seen once.

This receptor was identified in a human donor in good health. Some clones in this sample may be carry-over from other donors' samples. Material for sequencing was whole blood. This sequence joins TRBV20-1 and TRBJ1-2, with 8 bases aligning to TRBD1. The CDR3 DNA is TGCAGTGCTAGAGGCCCCCGGACAGGGAACTATGGCTACACCTTC. Protein product: CSARGPRTGNYGYTF.